This is a list of T cell receptor beta chains from one sample in a study of T cell repertoires in cytomegalovirus infection. A single record per CDR3 protein comes from TCRdb applying MiXCR to the reads. Of 300,000 to 400,000 distinct CDR3 sequences listed, less than 20% were seen once; the top ten hold approximately 10%. The sample comprised PBMCs. The source is a human donor in good health (CMV status not recorded). Some clones in this sample may be carry-over from other donors' samples. Each CDR3 is given with its conserved first and last residue. A D gene is named only where the DNA matches it firmly. Clone sizes are given selectively: once, few, many, or a class where the clone is expanded.

>few|TRBV19|TRBJ2-1|-
TGTGCCAGTAGCGGGGGGCAATACAATGAGCAGTTCTTC
CASSGGQYNEQFF
>few|TRBV7-9|TRBJ1-1|-
TGTGCCAGCAGCTCTCTTGGCTTCGAAGCTTTCTTT
CASSSLGFEAFF
>-|TRBV12-3/TRBV12-4|TRBJ1-1|-
TGTGCCAGCATTGAGGGGTGGGGAACTGAAGCTTTCTTT
CASIEGWGTEAFF
>-|TRBV5-4|TRBJ2-1|-
TGTGCCAGCAGCTTGCTTGTAGGGAGTGAGCAGTTCTTC
CASSLLVGSEQFF
>few|TRBV30|TRBJ1-2|-
TGTGCCTGGAGTGCCCTCCCAGGGAGGGGCATCTATGGCTACACCTTC
CAWSALPGRGIYGYTF
>-|TRBV5-1|TRBJ1-4|-
TGCGCCAGCAGCCAAGGAAGCAATGAAAAACTGTTTTTT
CASSQGSNEKLFF
>many|TRBV7-9|TRBJ2-1|-
TGTGCCAGCAGCCATGACCCCGTCACAAATGAGCAGTTCTTC
CASSHDPVTNEQFF
>-|TRBV2|TRBJ2-5|-
TGTGCCAGCAGTGAAGCACATGGGGGGACCCAGTACTTC
CASSEAHGGTQYF
>many|TRBV7-2|TRBJ2-7|-
TGTGCCAGCAGCTTGGTTGGTAGCTCCTACGAGCAGTACTTC
CASSLVGSSYEQYF
>-|TRBV30|TRBJ1-1|-
TGTGCCTGGAGTAGAGATCTCAACACTGAAGCTTTCTTT
CAWSRDLNTEAFF
>few|TRBV19|TRBJ2-1|-
TGTGCCAGTAGTATTCTGCAGACAGGCTACAATGAGCAGTTCTTC
CASSILQTGYNEQFF
>few|TRBV27|TRBJ2-1|TRBD1
TGTGCCAGCAGTTCCTCCCTTGGACAGGGGGAGTTAAATGAGCAGTTCTTC
CASSSSLGQGELNEQFF
>few|TRBV6-6|TRBJ2-5|TRBD2
TGTGCCACTTCCTACGGGGGGCAAGAGACCCAGTACTTC
CATSYGGQETQYF
>-|TRBV7-9|TRBJ2-3|-
TGTGCCAGCAGCTCATCAGGTTGGACAGATACGCAGTATTTT
CASSSSGWTDTQYF
>-|TRBV29-1|TRBJ1-1|TRBD1
TGCAGCGCGGGGTTAGGGGGCGAGGCCCTCGAAGCTTTCTTT
CSAGLGGEALEAFF
>-|TRBV28|TRBJ1-6|-
TGTGCCAGCAGTTTGGCGGGGGATCTCGCAATCTCAAATTCACCCCTCCACTTT
CASSLAGDLAISNSPLHF
>few|TRBV20-1|TRBJ1-5|TRBD1
TGCAGTGCTACGGACAGGCGCCGGTTTAATCAGCCCCAGCATTTT
CSATDRRRFNQPQHF
>many|TRBV7-6|TRBJ2-5|-
TGTGCCAGCAGCTCCCGCCCAGAGACCCAGTACTTC
CASSSRPETQYF
>-|TRBV6-2/TRBV6-3|TRBJ2-1|-
TGTGCCAGCAGTCCCCCTCAGAATGAGCAGTTCTTC
CASSPPQNEQFF
>many|TRBV7-8|TRBJ1-6|-
TGTGCCAGCAGCCAGACACGATACTCCTATAATTCACCCCTCCACTTT
CASSQTRYSYNSPLHF
>many|TRBV6-1|TRBJ1-1|TRBD1
TGTGCCAGCACTCCCTCCAAATACAGGGGAACTGAAGCTTTCTTT
CASTPSKYRGTEAFF
>few|TRBV7-2|TRBJ1-2|TRBD1
TGTGCCAGCAGCTCCGGCGGACAGGGTAGCCACTATGGCTACACCTTC
CASSSGGQGSHYGYTF
>few|TRBV2|TRBJ2-3|-
TGTGCCAGCAGTGAGGCGCGAAGCACAGATACGCAGTATTTT
CASSEARSTDTQYF
>-|TRBV28|TRBJ1-4|TRBD1
TGTGCCAGCAGGGTGACAGGGGAACTGTTTTTT
CASRVTGELFF
>few|TRBV10-2|TRBJ2-3|-
TGCGCCAGCGCGCGGACCCAGACAGATACGCAGTATTTT
CASARTQTDTQYF
>few|TRBV7-7|TRBJ2-2|TRBD1
TGTGCCAGCAGCCTCACAGGGGGCAGGAAGAACACCGGGGAGCTGTTTTTT
CASSLTGGRKNTGELFF
>many|TRBV12-3/TRBV12-4|TRBJ2-7|-
TGTGCCAGCAGTCAAAAAATGCTGGGGGCGCACGAGCAGTACTTC
CASSQKMLGAHEQYF
>many|TRBV2|TRBJ2-1|-
TGTGCCAGCAGTGTGGTGCAGGGCAGCGTAGAGCAGTTCTTC
CASSVVQGSVEQFF
>-|TRBV5-1|TRBJ1-6|-
TGCGCCAGCAGCGAAGGTGGTTCACCCCTCCACTTT
CASSEGGSPLHF
>many|TRBV7-8|TRBJ2-1|TRBD2
TGTGCCAGCAGCTATCTAGCGGCCGATGAGCAGTTCTTC
CASSYLAADEQFF